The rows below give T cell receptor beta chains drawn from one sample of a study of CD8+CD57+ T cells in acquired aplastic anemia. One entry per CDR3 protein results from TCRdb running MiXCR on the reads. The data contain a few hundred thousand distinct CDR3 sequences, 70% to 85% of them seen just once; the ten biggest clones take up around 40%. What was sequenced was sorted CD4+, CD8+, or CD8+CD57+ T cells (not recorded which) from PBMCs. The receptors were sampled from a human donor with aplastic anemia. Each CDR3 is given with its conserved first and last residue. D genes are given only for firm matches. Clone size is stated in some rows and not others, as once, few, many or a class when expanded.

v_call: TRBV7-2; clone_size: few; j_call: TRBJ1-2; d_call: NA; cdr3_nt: TGTGCCAGCAGCGGCGGCGACTATGGCTACACCTTC; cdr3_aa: CASSGGDYGYTF
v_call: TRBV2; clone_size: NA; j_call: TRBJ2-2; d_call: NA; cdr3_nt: TGTGCCAGCGGGGACGGGGCCGCGGATACGCTTTTT; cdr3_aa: CASGDGAADTLF
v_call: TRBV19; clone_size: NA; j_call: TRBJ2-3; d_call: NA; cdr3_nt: NA; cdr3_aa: CATSPVGVGTWGEQFF
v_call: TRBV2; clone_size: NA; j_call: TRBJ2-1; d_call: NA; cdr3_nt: TGTGCCAGCGGGGTCGGGGGCACAGTTACGCATTATTTT; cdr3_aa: CASGVGGTVTHYF
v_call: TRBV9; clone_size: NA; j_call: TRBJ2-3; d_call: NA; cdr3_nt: TGTGCCAGCAGCGTAGGGGGCACAGATACGGAAGCTTTT; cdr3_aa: CASSVGGTDTEAF
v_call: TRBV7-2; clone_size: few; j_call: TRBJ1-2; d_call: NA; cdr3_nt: TGTGCCAGCAGCTTGGCGGGGGGCGCCGACTATCGGTATACCTTC; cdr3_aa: CASSLAGGADYRYTF
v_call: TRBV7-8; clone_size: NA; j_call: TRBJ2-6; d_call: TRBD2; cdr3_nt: TGTGCCAGCACCTTAGGGAGGGTCCCCTATAGGGAGAACGTCCTGACTTTC; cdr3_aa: CASTLGRVPYRENVLTF
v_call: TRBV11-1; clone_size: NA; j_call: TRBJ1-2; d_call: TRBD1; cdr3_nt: TGTGCCAGCAGCGTCCCTTTGACGGGACAGGAAGATGGCTACACCTTC; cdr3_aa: CASSVPLTGQEDGYTF
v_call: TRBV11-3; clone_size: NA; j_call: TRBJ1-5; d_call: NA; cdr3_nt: TGTGCCAGCAGCTTAGGTTTTAGCAATCAGCCCCAGCATTTT; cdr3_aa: CASSLGFSNQPQHF
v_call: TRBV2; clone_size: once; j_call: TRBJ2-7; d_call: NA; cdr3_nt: TGTGCCAGCAGTGGGATGCGGCACTACGAGCAGTACTTC; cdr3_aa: CASSGMRHYEQYF
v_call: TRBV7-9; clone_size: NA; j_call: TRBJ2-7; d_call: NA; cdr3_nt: TGTGCCTACGAGGAGGGGACGTACCAAGAGACCCAGTTC; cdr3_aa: CAYEEGTYQETQF